This T cell receptor beta chain was recorded in a study of cytomegalovirus exposure and HLA in healthy donors (dated by TCRdb to the late 2010s). General notes on the study: In an earlier analysis of under 750 of the donors, 250 to 350 Gb of sequence data and about 110 million unique TCR beta sequences from 180 million or so T cells were reported. Roughly 300 gigabases of sequencing data and around 80 million unique TCR sequences made up an early release that covered approximately 650 HLA-typed donors. Of the roughly 390 genotyped donors, 65% to 90% were placed in the genetic ancestry cluster associated with self-reported Caucasian donors. The aim of the study was to test whether cataloging public T cell receptors could identify signatures of past pathogen exposure. Using immunosequencing, the study profiled T cell repertoires from approximately 700 subjects and related those repertoires to cytomegalovirus serostatus. A separate validation cohort of some 130 different subjects was used in addition to the roughly 640-subject first cohort. The study combined high-throughput TCR immunosequencing, statistical association of individual TCRs with disease status, and machine learning to predict cytomegalovirus infection status. A later analysis re-analyzed previously published TCR beta repertoires from roughly 600 donors and added high-resolution HLA genotyping to study TCR occurrence patterns. The later analysis used no new phenotypic data to find candidate immune exposures, relying instead on TCR beta sequences and their occurrence across donors. An earlier analysis of 587 of the donors used high-throughput TCR beta sequencing to judge whether each TCR beta V gene segment behaved as functional or pseudogenic. Donor age, sex, ethnicity and CMV serostatus were compiled together with the repertoire data. In a later genetic analysis, genome-wide SNP genotypes for about three fifths of the roughly 670 donors were used, and that subset was treated as a discovery cohort. All discovery cohort repertoires had been generated using a single sequencing platform. Class I and class II HLA loci were covered by the typing at four-digit resolution. The number of typed donors differed by locus: roughly 620-640 for A, B, C, DRB1 and DQB1; some 540 for DQA1; approximately 600 for DPA1; and roughly 490 for DPB1. About five DR-DQ haplotypes were treated as single units for association and clustering because of strong linkage in the cohort. On average, roughly 250,000 unique TCR beta nucleotide sequences were sequenced per donor among 350 to 400 genotyped donors of the cohort, with 15% to 20% of those sequences being non-productive.

The CDR3, from cysteine to phenylalanine, totals 16 residues. Only CDR3 DNA is held: 48 bases, read in frame from base 1. The germline V gene specifies SGHDN as CDR1 and FVKESK as CDR2. Unmatched junction bases come to 6, with V trimmed by 3 bases and J by 4 bases. Libraries were built with the immunoSEQ multiplex PCR assay. A mixture of 60 forward primers for TCR Vbeta segments and 13 reverse primers for TCR Jbeta segments was used in the multiplex PCR. The CDR3 region of rearranged TCR beta genes was amplified from genomic DNA with a multiplex PCR assay. The amplified TCR beta libraries were sequenced on the Illumina HiSeq System as 87-base-pair reads. Per the authors' processing: A later analysis tallied tens of millions of unique TCR beta chains across the 666 repertoires, and about 12 million of those chains were shared by two or more donors. To remove PCR and sequencing errors, raw reads were error-corrected and collapsed into unique sequences using a nearest-neighbor algorithm that merged closely related sequences. To assign V, D and J gene segments, CDR3 sequences were aligned to IMGT reference sequences. Each retained sequence needed at least a six-nucleotide match to both a V gene segment and a J gene segment. Rearrangements were called productive when the CDR3 lacked stop codons and stayed in frame with V and J; all others were non-productive. Following IMGT convention, CDR3 was defined as the stretch from the second conserved V-encoded cysteine up to the conserved J-encoded phenylalanine. Sequences without an unambiguous match to a single V gene segment were excluded from the earlier analysis of 450 to 650 of the donors. In an earlier analysis of almost 600 of the donors, a V segment was called functional when productive rearrangements were above 56.7%, and segregating when the standard deviation between donors exceeded 5%. To diagnose cytomegalovirus status from the catalog of TCR beta chain sequences, a statistical classification framework was built. In a later analysis, TCR nucleotide sequences were compared against IMGT/GENE-DB human TR gene sequences so that V and J genes could be assigned. The TCRdist pipeline was used in a later analysis to assign CDR3 sequences and most-parsimonious VDJ recombination scenarios. In a later analysis, each TCR beta chain was defined by its CDR3 amino acid sequence together with its V-gene family, and reads lacking a unique V-gene family were excluded. To address suspected cross-contamination and a sequencing artifact, a later analysis removed 550 to 750 highly shared, low-generation-probability nucleotide sequences. A later analysis calculated a clonal expansion index for each public chain from normalized within-repertoire ranks of inferred template counts. A later analysis computed generation probabilities with a VDJ recombination model fitted to out-of-frame rearrangements, and checked the results against IGoR. In a later analysis, TCR-TCR, TCR-HLA and TCR-CMV co-occurrence was scored with hypergeometric tests, and a repertoire-size bias correction was applied to TCR pairs. A later analysis estimated false discovery rates by permuting HLA or CMV assignments 20 times. In a later analysis, co-occurring TCRs were grouped using DBSCAN, and TCRdist sequence similarity was added for clustering within HLA-allele-positive subsets. Co-occurrence clustering excluded repertoires with fewer than 30,000 or more than 120,000 public chains, plus five with anomalous nucleotide sharing. Not all clones reach the TCRdb copy of this immuneACCESS table, which keeps in-frame sequences only. Checked studies attribute under half of the gap to unresolved V genes and leave the rest unexplained. V, J and clone size reflect that table, while D and trimming were determined from the DNA. The table for this sample records tens of thousands of clones. Together, the top ten hold approximately 5% of the sample.

Concerning this clone: The clone's antigen remains unknown.

The cohort consisted of 600 to 750 healthy bone marrow donors. All cohort members were sampled while nominally healthy, although unrecorded immune exposures were likely present. The donor tested CMV seropositive and was one of the 289 seropositive cohort members. A peripheral blood sample was collected from each donor, and TCR beta sequencing was performed on peripheral blood mononuclear cells. The Qiagen DNeasy Blood Extraction Kit was used to extract genomic DNA from the blood cell samples. Overall study outcomes, separate from this receptor: HLA typing was unavailable for some donors at each locus, so association tests used only the typed subset. According to a later analysis, TCR association rates differed among HLA loci, with DRB1 alleles showing the most associated TCRs and HLA-C alleles showing the fewest. Assigning TCR associations to individual alleles was difficult when HLA alleles, especially DR and DQ, strongly co-occurred. The sequencing pipeline was judged likely to have produced a cluster of highly shared sequence variants as a technical artifact. In an earlier analysis of under 600 of the donors, most TCR beta V segments were observed in productive rearrangements about 90% or about 30% of the time, broadly matching IMGT annotations. A later analysis found that HLA-associated TCR beta chains were more clonally expanded and had lower generation probabilities than equally common non-associated chains. In a later analysis, most CMV-associated TCR beta chains were found to appear HLA-restricted, with HLA associations seemingly driven largely by CMV exposure. Immune exposure information for the cohort was limited to CMV serostatus. Linkage disequilibrium might explain the correlated functional status among segregating V segments, but an unknown experimental factor could not be excluded. At a false discovery rate of 0.05, a later analysis linked about 17,000 TCR beta sequences to specific HLA alleles. In vitro tests confirmed that a few of the cytomegalovirus-associated TCR beta chains recognize cytomegalovirus antigens. A total of about 150 TCR beta chains were listed by the study as associated with cytomegalovirus. A later genetic analysis reported fewer N-insertions in productive TCRs among donors in an Asian-associated ancestry cluster than the 666-donor mean. The authors suggested that the approach could potentially be generalized to other disease states and immunological phenotypes. This cohort had only TCR beta chains sequenced, and the lack of alpha or paired-chain data limited which features could be detected. According to a later analysis, parvovirus B19, influenza, CMV and Epstein-Barr virus appeared linked to several top co-occurrence clusters. A further reported finding was that TCR beta sequences accurately predicted the HLA-A and HLA-B alleles for most subjects in the first cohort. Because the 87-base-pair reads could not distinguish some IMGT-functional V segments, including TRBV6-2 and TRBV6-3, those segments were excluded. Cytomegalovirus status was reported to be diagnosed by the classifier with high specificity and sensitivity in both the original and validation cohorts. Presence/absence analyses assumed roughly uniform sequencing depth across donors, an assumption that may not hold. An association between a missense DCLRE1C variant and V-gene and J-gene trimming of TCR beta chains was found in a later genetic analysis and replicated in an independent cohort. Across donors, most TCR sequences were observed very rarely, whereas some public TCRs were present in many individuals. Seventeen rarely observed V segments, including chromosome 9 orphons, were excluded from the earlier analysis of some 590 of the donors because counts were too low.

Rearrangement joined TRBV14 to TRBJ2-1, with 10 middle bases fitting TRBD1. Sequences were obtained from PBMCs. This receptor was obtained from a woman between 40 and 55 years old in good health and CMV-seropositive. The sequenced DNA is TGTGCCAGCAGCCAGACAGGGGGCGGTCGGTACAATGAGCAGTTCTTC. Its protein is CASSQTGGGRYNEQFF. The CDR3 plus the reference TRBV14 and TRBJ2-1 genes for the other parts give the full variable domain: EAGVTQFPSHSVIEKGQTVTLRCDPISGHDNLYWYRRVMGKEIKFLLHFVKESKQDESGMPNNRFLAERTGGTYSTLKVQPAELEDSGVYFCASSQTGGGRYNEQFFGPGTRLTVL.